This section outlines one TCR beta chain sequence together with its context. This sample was taken from a study of blood T cells in healthy people across ages. This CDR3 is built from 18 residues. The V end was cut by 0 bases, the J end by 4 bases, with 19 bases between. Looked up from germline, CDR1 is LGHNA and CDR2 is YSLEER. Per sample, no less than 5.5 micrograms of total RNA were extracted. The second PCR ran about 6 to 11 cycles with a sample-barcoded 5' primer and J-beta primers. TCRdb called the 5' RACE reads again in MiXCR, with one record for every CDR3 protein. The sample records over a million distinct CDR3 sequences, around 25% being singletons. The same data also went into a second study, on T cells of mothers and their children.

This clonotype was sampled from a girl aged 2 to 9 in good health. The chain couples TRBV4-3 to TRBJ2-1, with a tentative D call TRBD1 (6 bases). Sequencing was performed on blood. CDR3 region: CASSQERGRQTLYNEQFF. In nucleotides, the CDR3 is TGCGCCAGCAGCCAAGAAAGGGGGAGACAGACACTATACAATGAGCAGTTCTTC.